The 27 T cell receptor beta chains in this list originate from one sample, sequenced in a study of Ad26.COV2.S vaccination and SARS-CoV-2 variants. The treatment denotes: roughly 19 received Ad26.COV2.S at low or high dose, single or two shots; a few received placebo; per-sample allocation not given. The investigators took samples on day 63 after the first vaccine or placebo injection. Method: immunoSEQ multiplex PCR; TCRdb's copy keeps in-frame clones and lacks some. This sample yields about 350,000 clones, of which roughly 84% are seen a single time; about 3% belongs to the top ten. Specimen: peripheral blood, collected in a trial of Ad26.COV2.S vaccine versus placebo. These receptors were collected from a person between 18 and 60 years old who received the Ad26.COV2.S COVID-19 vaccine or a placebo.

This clone occurred once. The chain has TRBV6-2 or TRBV6-3 and TRBJ2-1; 9 bases align to TRBD2. The CDR3 is made up of 16 amino acids. The V and J ends lost 0 bases and 8 bases, in that order; junction bases with no gene match: 8. In germline, CDR1 is MNHEY, CDR2 SVGEGT. In nucleotides, the CDR3 is TGTGCCAGCAGTTACTCCAGGCTAGCGGGGTCGGATGAGCAGTTCTTC. Protein: CASSYSRLAGSDEQFF.

The rearrangement joins TRBV18 to TRBJ1-2; 11 bases match TRBD1. The CDR3 is 14 residues long. The V gene's germline CDR1 is KGHSH and CDR2 LQKENI. V was clipped by 4 bases and J by 8 bases; unmatched bases: 6. This CDR3 is CASSRTGGASGYTF. The CDR3 DNA is TGTGCCAGCTCACGGACAGGGGGCGCGTCCGGCTACACCTTC.

This clone was counted between two and nine times. The chain combines TRBV6-5 with TRBJ1-5; D gene uncertain. The germline gives CDR1 MNHEY, CDR2 SVGAGI. V lost 7 bases and J lost 6, with 13 bases in between. CDR3 length: 13 residues. The CDR3 sequence: CASNMGWGQPQHF. The CDR3 DNA follows: TGTGCCAGCAACATGGGGTGGGGTCAGCCCCAGCATTTT.

The chain combines TRBV30 with TRBJ1-5; no firm D call. The CDR3 extends over 14 amino acids. The V and J ends lost 0 bases and 4 bases respectively, with 10 bases between them. Germline CDR1 and CDR2: GTSNPN and SVGIG (reference sequence). The CDR3 protein is CAWSVKLGNQPQHF. The CDR3 DNA sequence: TGTGCCTGGAGTGTTAAATTGGGGAATCAGCCCCAGCATTTT.

This sequence joins TRBV19 and TRBJ1-1; 9 nucleotides match TRBD1. Per the germline V gene, CDR1 is LNHDA and CDR2 is SQIVND (reference sequence). This CDR3 is built from 16 residues. V lost 0 bases to trimming and J lost 3 bases; unmatched junction nucleotides: 5. This CDR3 reads CASSIEGDRADTEAFF. CDR3 sequence (DNA): TGTGCCAGTAGTATAGAAGGGGACAGGGCGGACACTGAAGCTTTCTTT.

The chain is built from TRBV7-3 and TRBJ2-5; D may be TRBD2 (6 bases). Germline CDR1 reads SGHTA; CDR2 reads FQGTGA. The CDR3 has 13 residues. Trimming removed 5 bases at V and 3 bases at J, with 10 bases between. The CDR3 protein is CASSPGGEETQYF. The DNA for the CDR3 is TGTGCCAGCAGCCCCGGCGGGGAAGAGACCCAGTACTTC.

Here the CDR3 DNA reads TGTGCCAGCAGCCCGTCCGTCGGGTTCACAGATACGCAGTATTTT. Protein product: CASSPSVGFTDTQYF. The chain couples TRBV7-3 to TRBJ2-3; D unclear. V was trimmed by 5 bases and J by 2 bases, leaving 14 bases between them. Germline V lookup: CDR1 SGHTA, CDR2 FQGTGA. The length of the CDR3 is 15 residues.

This clone was seen a handful of times. J is TRBJ2-7 and V is TRBV4-1; D might be TRBD1 (5 bases). The germline gives CDR1 MGHRA, CDR2 YSYEKL. V lost 4 bases, J lost 3 bases, and 10 bases lay in between. This CDR3 has 13 amino acids. For the CDR3, the DNA is TGCGCCAGCAGCCCCCGACAGCACTACGAGCAGTACTTC. The encoded protein is CASSPRQHYEQYF.

The gene calls are TRBV11-2 and TRBJ1-2, with D possibly being TRBD1 (6 bases). This CDR3 has 16 residues. Trimming removed 9 bases from V and 2 bases from J, with 22 bases in between. Per the germline V gene, CDR1 is SGHAT and CDR2 is FQNNGV. The CDR3: CASRTALLGTNYGYTF. For the CDR3, the DNA is TGTGCCAGTAGGACAGCGCTACTGGGAACAAACTATGGCTACACCTTC.

The CDR3 sequence: CASGPGQGGSYGYTF. CDR3 nucleotides: TGTGCTAGTGGTCCTGGACAGGGGGGGAGCTATGGCTACACCTTC. The chain has TRBV12-5 and TRBJ1-2, with 10 bases fitting TRBD1. This CDR3 comprises 15 residues. The V segment lost 5 bases and the J segment 4 bases; nucleotides outside the gene matches: 7. Germline values: CDR1 LGHNT, CDR2 FRNRAP.

The chain recombines TRBV28 with TRBJ1-2, with a weak D call TRBD1 (5 bases). The ends were cut back, 7 bases at V and 7 bases at J, with 22 bases in the middle. This CDR3 region has 15 residues. Germline loops: CDR1 MDHEN, CDR2 SYDVKM. CDR3 loop: CASITPDIVGGGYTF. DNA for the CDR3: TGTGCCAGCATTACCCCGGACATCGTCGGGGGTGGCTACACCTTC.

The chain joins TRBV18 to TRBJ1-1, with D hard to call. This CDR3 has 13 amino acids. Germline-derived CDR1 and CDR2 are KGHSH and LQKENI. Trimming removed 3 bases from V and 11 bases from J, with 16 bases in between. This chain's CDR3 is CASSPRQALEAFF. The CDR3 nucleotides are TGTGCCAGCTCACCTCGGCAGGCCTTAGAGGCTTTCTTT.

This rearrangement joins TRBV27 to TRBJ2-2; D remains unclear. Germline assignment: CDR1 MNHEY and CDR2 SMNVEV (reference sequence). There are 13 residues in the CDR3. V lost 6 bases and J lost 5, with 10 bases in between. The chain's CDR3 is CASSLRRTGELFF. The CDR3 region has the DNA TGTGCCAGCAGCTTGCGGCGGACCGGGGAGCTGTTTTTT.

The J gene is TRBJ1-1, the V gene TRBV30; D perhaps matches TRBD1 (5 bases). Trimming took 5 bases from V and 0 from J, leaving 10 bases between them. Germline V gene sequence: CDR1 GTSNPN, CDR2 SVGIG (reference sequence). CDR3 length: 13 amino acids. The CDR3 sequence is CAWGRGMNTEAFF. CDR3 nucleotide sequence: TGTGCCTGGGGGCGGGGGATGAACACTGAAGCTTTCTTT. The full variable domain, completed using reference TRBV30 and TRBJ1-1, is SQTIHQWPATLVQPVGSPLSLECTVEGTSNPNLYWYRQAAGRGLQLLFYSVGIGQISSEVPQNLSASRPQDRQFILSSKKLLLSDSGFYLCAWGRGMNTEAFFGQGTRLTVV.

The chain combines TRBV9 with TRBJ2-1; 11 nucleotides align to TRBD1. The ends lost 0 bases at V and 8 bases at J; junction bases unmatched: 7. This CDR3 has 16 residues. From germline, CDR1 is SGDLS and CDR2 YYNGEE. This CDR3 reads CASSVGGTGGIYEQFF. The CDR3 region has the DNA TGTGCCAGCAGCGTAGGCGGGACAGGGGGAATCTATGAGCAGTTCTTC. Based on the CDR3 plus reference TRBV9 and TRBJ2-1, the full variable domain is DSGVTQTPKHLITATGQRVTLRCSPRSGDLSVYWYQQSLDQGLQFLIQYYNGEERAKGNILERFSAQQFPDLHSELNLSSLELGDSALYFCASSVGGTGGIYEQFFGPGTRLTVL.

This sequence joins TRBV7-8 and TRBJ2-7; D is unresolved. The germline gives CDR1 SGHVS, CDR2 FQNEAQ. This CDR3 contains 11 residues. Trimming stripped 5 bases from V and 2 bases from J, with 4 bases between. In nucleotides, the CDR3 is TGTGCCAGCAGCCATACCTACGAGCAGTACTTC. Translating it yields CASSHTYEQYF.

The chain is built from TRBV19 and TRBJ1-2; the match to TRBD1 covers 7 bases. Trimming cost V 6 bases and J 0 bases; bases outside gene matches: 4. From germline, CDR1 is LNHDA and CDR2 SQIVND (reference sequence). This CDR3 comprises 14 residues. The DNA of the CDR3 is TGTGCCAGTAGACCCGACAGGGCTAACTATGGCTACACCTTC. This gives the protein CASRPDRANYGYTF.

The chain couples TRBV12-3 or TRBV12-4 to TRBJ1-5, with TRBD1 as a possible D gene (6 bases). V lost 3 bases, J lost 5 bases, and 8 bases lay in between. The CDR3 is made up of 13 amino acids. In nucleotides, the CDR3 is TGTGCCAGCAGTTTGAACAGGGATCAGCCCCAGCATTTT. Translated, it gives CASSLNRDQPQHF.

The V and J genes are TRBV9 and TRBJ2-1; TRBD2 matches 8 bases. The CDR3 has 17 residues. Germline CDR1 is SGDLS and CDR2 is YYNGEE. V lost 4 bases, J lost 4 bases, and 13 bases stayed unmatched. The CDR3, as DNA: TGTGCCAGCAGCCAGGGCCTGCGGGGGGCCCTATACAATGAGCAGTTCTTC. It codes for CASSQGLRGALYNEQFF. The variable domain in full, completed from reference TRBV9 and TRBJ2-1, reads DSGVTQTPKHLITATGQRVTLRCSPRSGDLSVYWYQQSLDQGLQFLIQYYNGEERAKGNILERFSAQQFPDLHSELNLSSLELGDSALYFCASSQGLRGALYNEQFFGPGTRLTVL.

V usage is TRBV12-3 or TRBV12-4 and J usage is TRBJ2-7; no clear D. CDR3 length equals 12 residues. Trimming cost V 8 bases and J 9 bases, with 17 bases left between them. The CDR3 DNA follows: TGTGCCAGCGCCCCGGAGCTGCGGCGGCAGTACTTC. Encoded protein: CASAPELRRQYF.

The CDR3 sequence: CASSLAGTSGAGELFF. The CDR3 DNA sequence: TGCGCCAGCAGCTTGGCCGGAACTAGCGGGGCCGGGGAGCTGTTTTTT. The chain recombines TRBV5-1 with TRBJ2-2; TRBD2 matches at 10 bases. V lost 0 bases and J lost 6; bases outside the gene matches: 5. CDR3 length: 16 amino acids. CDR1 and CDR2 from the germline V gene are SGHRS and YFSETQ. Full variable domain (missing parts from reference TRBV5-1 and TRBJ2-2): KAGVTQTPRYLIKTRGQQVTLSCSPISGHRSVSWYQQTPGQGLQFLFEYFSETQRNKGNFPGRFSGRQFSNSRSEMNVSTLELGDSALYLCASSLAGTSGAGELFFGEGSRLTVL.

This sequence joins TRBV7-3 and TRBJ1-1; 8 bases are shared with TRBD1. With 5 bases clipped from V and 5 bases from J, the junction kept 4 bases outside the gene matches. The CDR3 is made up of 13 amino acids. CDR1 SGHTA and CDR2 FQGTGA come from the germline V gene. CDR3 protein: CASSATGETEAFF. Written as DNA, the CDR3 is TGTGCCAGCAGCGCGACAGGGGAGACTGAAGCTTTCTTT. The whole variable domain, remainder taken from reference TRBV7-3 and TRBJ1-1, is GAGVSQTPSNKVTEKGKYVELRCDPISGHTALYWYRQSLGQGPEFLIYFQGTGAADDSGLPNDRFFAVRPEGSVSTLKIQRTERGDSAVYLCASSATGETEAFFGQGTRLTVV.

The chain carries TRBV18 and TRBJ1-5; no firm D call. The V end was cut by 3 bases, the J end by 4 bases, with 10 bases between. CDR1 KGHSH and CDR2 LQKENI come from the germline V gene. The CDR3 has 14 amino acids. For the CDR3, the DNA is TGTGCCAGCTCACCGGTTGGGATTAATCAGCCCCAGCATTTT. Translated: CASSPVGINQPQHF.

The chain carries TRBV6-2 or TRBV6-3 and TRBJ1-2; D unresolved. Trimming pared 6 bases from V and 4 bases from J, leaving 9 bases between. CDR1 and CDR2 from the germline V gene are MNHEY and SVGEGT. CDR3 length: 12 residues. In nucleotides, the CDR3 is TGTGCCAGCAGCCACGAATTCTATGGCTACACCTTC. This sequence encodes CASSHEFYGYTF.

The chain combines TRBV3-1 (or the pseudogene TRBV3-2) with TRBJ1-5; D gene uncertain. The V and J ends lost 0 bases and 5 bases respectively, with 8 bases between them. Germline V gene data show CDR1 as LGHDT and CDR2 as YNNKEL (reference sequence). CDR3 size: 14 residues. For the CDR3, the DNA is TGTGCCAGCAGCCAAGATCCCCTAGATCAGCCCCAGCATTTT. This gives the protein CASSQDPLDQPQHF.

V usage is TRBV12-5 and J usage is TRBJ1-1; D possibly corresponds to TRBD1 (6 bases). Germline CDR1 LGHNT, CDR2 FRNRAP. This CDR3 has 14 residues. V gave up 1 base and J gave up 6 bases, with 12 bases separating them. The chain's CDR3 is CASGLGRGHAEAFF. CDR3 DNA sequence: TGTGCTAGTGGTTTGGGCCGGGGGCACGCTGAAGCTTTCTTT.

This chain links TRBV4-3 with TRBJ1-3; D ambiguous. In germline, CDR1 is LGHNA, CDR2 YSLEER. The CDR3 is 16 amino acids. V lost 0 bases and J lost 0, with 9 bases in between. The CDR3 bases are TGCGCCAGCAGCCAAGAAAGGACGGGCTCTGGAAACACCATATATTTT. The encoded protein is CASSQERTGSGNTIYF.